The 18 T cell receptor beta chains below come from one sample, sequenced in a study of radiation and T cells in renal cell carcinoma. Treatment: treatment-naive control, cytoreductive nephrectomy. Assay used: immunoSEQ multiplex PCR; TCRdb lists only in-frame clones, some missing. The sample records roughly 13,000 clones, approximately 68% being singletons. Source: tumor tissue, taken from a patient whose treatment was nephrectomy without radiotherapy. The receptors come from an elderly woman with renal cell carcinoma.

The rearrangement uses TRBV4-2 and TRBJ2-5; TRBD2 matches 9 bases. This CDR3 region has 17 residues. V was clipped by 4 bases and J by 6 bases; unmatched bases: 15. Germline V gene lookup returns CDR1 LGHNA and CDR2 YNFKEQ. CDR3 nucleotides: TGTGCCAGCAGCCTCTCGAAGAGCGGCGGGGGGGCTCAGACCCAGTACTTC. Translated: CASSLSKSGGGAQTQYF.

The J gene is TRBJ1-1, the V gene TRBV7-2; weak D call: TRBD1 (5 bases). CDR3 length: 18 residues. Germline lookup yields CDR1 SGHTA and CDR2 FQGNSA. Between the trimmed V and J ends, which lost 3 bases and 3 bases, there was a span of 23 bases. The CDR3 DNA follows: TGTGCCAGCAGCTTCTATTCATGGGCGGCAGGGTGGGACACTGAAGCTTTCTTT. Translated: CASSFYSWAAGWDTEAFF.

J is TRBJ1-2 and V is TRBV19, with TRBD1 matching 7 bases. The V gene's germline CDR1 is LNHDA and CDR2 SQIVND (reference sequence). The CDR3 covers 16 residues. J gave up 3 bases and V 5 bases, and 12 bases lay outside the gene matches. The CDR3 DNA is TGTGCCAGTAGTCCCAGGACAGGAGTTAGAGACTATGGCTACACCTTC. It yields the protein CASSPRTGVRDYGYTF.

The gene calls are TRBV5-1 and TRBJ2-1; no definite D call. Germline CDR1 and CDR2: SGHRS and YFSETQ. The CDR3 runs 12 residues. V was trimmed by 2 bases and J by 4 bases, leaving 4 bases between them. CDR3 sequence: CASSLIYNEQFF. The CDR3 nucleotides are TGCGCCAGCAGCTTAATTTACAATGAGCAGTTCTTC.

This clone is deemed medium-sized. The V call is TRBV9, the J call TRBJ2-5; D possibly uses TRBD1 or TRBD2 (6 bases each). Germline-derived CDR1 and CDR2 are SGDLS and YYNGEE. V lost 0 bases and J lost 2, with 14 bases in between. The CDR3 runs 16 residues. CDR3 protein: CASSVGTGGLQETQYF. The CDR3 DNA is TGTGCCAGCAGCGTAGGTACCGGGGGCCTTCAAGAGACCCAGTACTTC.

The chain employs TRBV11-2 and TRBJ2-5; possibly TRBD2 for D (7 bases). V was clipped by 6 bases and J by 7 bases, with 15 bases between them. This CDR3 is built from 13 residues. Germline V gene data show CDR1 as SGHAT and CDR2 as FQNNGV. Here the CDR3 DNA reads TGTGCCAGCAGGCAGGCGGGGGCCGGGACCCAGTACTTC. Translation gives CASRQAGAGTQYF.

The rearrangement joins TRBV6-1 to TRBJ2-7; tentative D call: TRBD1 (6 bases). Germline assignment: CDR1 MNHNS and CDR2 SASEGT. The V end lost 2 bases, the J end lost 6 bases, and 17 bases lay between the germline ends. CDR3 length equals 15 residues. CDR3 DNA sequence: TGTGCCAGCAGTGAACAAACAGGGTCCCTTACCGAGCAGTACTTC. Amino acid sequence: CASSEQTGSLTEQYF.

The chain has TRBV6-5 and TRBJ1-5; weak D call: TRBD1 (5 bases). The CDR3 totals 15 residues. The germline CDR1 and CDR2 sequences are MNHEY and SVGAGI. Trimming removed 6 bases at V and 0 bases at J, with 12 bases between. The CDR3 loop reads CASSLGGDSNQPQHF. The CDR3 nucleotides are TGTGCCAGCAGCCTCGGGGGGGATAGCAATCAGCCCCAGCATTTT.

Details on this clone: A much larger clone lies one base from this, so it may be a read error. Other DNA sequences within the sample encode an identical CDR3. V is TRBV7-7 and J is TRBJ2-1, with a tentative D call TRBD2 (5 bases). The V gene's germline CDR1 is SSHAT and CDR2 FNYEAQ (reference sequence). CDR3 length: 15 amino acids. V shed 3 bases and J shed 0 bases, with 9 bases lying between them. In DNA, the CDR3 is TGTGCCAGCAGCTTTAGGCTAGCCTCCTACAATGAGCAGTTCTTC. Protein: CASSFRLASYNEQFF.

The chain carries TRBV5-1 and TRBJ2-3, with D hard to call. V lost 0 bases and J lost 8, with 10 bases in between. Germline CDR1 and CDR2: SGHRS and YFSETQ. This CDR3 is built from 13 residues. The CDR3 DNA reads TGCGCCAGCAGCTTGGGGGCCCTGGGTACGCAGTATTTT. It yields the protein CASSLGALGTQYF.

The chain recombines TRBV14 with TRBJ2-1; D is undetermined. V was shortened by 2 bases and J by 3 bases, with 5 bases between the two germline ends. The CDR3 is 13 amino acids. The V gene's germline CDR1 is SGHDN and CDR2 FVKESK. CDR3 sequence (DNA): TGTGCCAGCAGCCAAAGCTACTACAATGAGCAGTTCTTC. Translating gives CASSQSYYNEQFF. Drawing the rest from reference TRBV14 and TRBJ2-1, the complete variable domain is EAGVTQFPSHSVIEKGQTVTLRCDPISGHDNLYWYRRVMGKEIKFLLHFVKESKQDESGMPNNRFLAERTGGTYSTLKVQPAELEDSGVYFCASSQSYYNEQFFGPGTRLTVL.

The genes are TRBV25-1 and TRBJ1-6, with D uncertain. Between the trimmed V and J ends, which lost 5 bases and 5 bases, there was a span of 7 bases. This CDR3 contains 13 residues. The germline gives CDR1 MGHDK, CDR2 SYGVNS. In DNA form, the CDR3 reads TGTGCCAGCAGTAAAAGGGATAATTCACCCCTCCACTTT. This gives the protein CASSKRDNSPLHF.

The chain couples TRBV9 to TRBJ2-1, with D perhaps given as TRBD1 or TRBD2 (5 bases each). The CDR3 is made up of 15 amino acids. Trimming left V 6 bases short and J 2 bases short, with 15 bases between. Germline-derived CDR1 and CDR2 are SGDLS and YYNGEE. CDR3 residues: CASIKGRDPYNEQFF. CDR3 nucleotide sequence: TGTGCCAGCATAAAGGGCAGGGACCCCTACAATGAGCAGTTCTTC.

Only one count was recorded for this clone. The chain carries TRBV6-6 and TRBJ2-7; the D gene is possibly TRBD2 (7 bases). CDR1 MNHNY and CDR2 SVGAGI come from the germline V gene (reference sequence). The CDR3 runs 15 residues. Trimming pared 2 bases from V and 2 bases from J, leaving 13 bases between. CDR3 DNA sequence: TGTGCCAGCAGTTACCCCGGGGGGCCAGCCTACGAGCAGTACTTC. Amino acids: CASSYPGGPAYEQYF.

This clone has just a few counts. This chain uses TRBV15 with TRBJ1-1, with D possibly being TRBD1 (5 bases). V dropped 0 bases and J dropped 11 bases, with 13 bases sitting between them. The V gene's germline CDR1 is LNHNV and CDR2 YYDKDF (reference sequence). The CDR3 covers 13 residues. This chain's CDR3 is CATSRDEGPLAFF. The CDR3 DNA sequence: TGTGCCACCAGCAGAGATGAGGGACCATTGGCTTTCTTT.

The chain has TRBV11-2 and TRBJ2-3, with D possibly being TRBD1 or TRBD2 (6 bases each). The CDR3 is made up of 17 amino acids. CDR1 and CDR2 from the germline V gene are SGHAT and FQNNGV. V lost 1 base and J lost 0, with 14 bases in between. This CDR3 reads CASSLGGGSGSTDTQYF. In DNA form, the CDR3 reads TGTGCCAGCAGCTTAGGAGGGGGGTCAGGCAGCACAGATACGCAGTATTTT.

CDR3 DNA: TGCGCCAGCAGCTTGGGGGTGAGATGGAGCGTGGGGCAGTACTTC. It encodes CASSLGVRWSVGQYF. The gene calls are TRBV5-1 and TRBJ2-7; D remains unclear. Per the germline V gene, CDR1 is SGHRS and CDR2 is YFSETQ. Trimming removed 0 bases at V and 9 bases at J, with 19 bases between. The CDR3 totals 15 residues.

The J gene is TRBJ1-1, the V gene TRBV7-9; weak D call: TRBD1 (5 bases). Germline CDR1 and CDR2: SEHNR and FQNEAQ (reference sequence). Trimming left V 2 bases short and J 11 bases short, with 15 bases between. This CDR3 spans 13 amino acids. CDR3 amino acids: CASSLFTAGQAFF. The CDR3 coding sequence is TGTGCCAGCAGCTTATTTACCGCAGGGCAGGCTTTCTTT.